The 29 T cell receptor beta chains reported below all come from one sample, sequenced in a study of blood T cell repertoires in COVID-19. Clones were sequenced by immunoSEQ multiplex PCR, and TCRdb holds only the in-frame ones, with some missing. The sample lists about 170,000 clones, approximately 85% occurring once. Specimen: peripheral blood. The origin of the receptors is a woman older than 75 with COVID-19, enrolled during active disease.

CDR3: CASSVVGDLQPQHF. In DNA form, the CDR3 reads TGTGCCAGCAGCGTCGTAGGGGATCTTCAGCCCCAGCATTTT. This sequence joins TRBV21-1 and TRBJ1-5; whether TRBD1, the table's D call, matches the DNA was not checked. TRBV21-1 represents a pseudogene. The CDR3 contains 14 residues.

The chain's CDR3 is CAWIRGGSEQFF. The CDR3 nucleotides read TGTGCCTGGATTAGGGGAGGGTCTGAGCAGTTCTTC. The chain employs TRBV30 and TRBJ2-1; 7 bases align to TRBD2. The V segment lost 4 bases and the J segment 9 bases; nucleotides outside the gene matches: 6. The CDR3 is 12 amino acids. Germline V gives CDR1 GTSNPN, CDR2 SVGIG (reference sequence).

This clone was observed a single time. The rearrangement links TRBV5-1 to TRBJ2-3; the D gene is possibly TRBD1 (6 bases). This CDR3 has 15 residues. V lost 0 bases, J lost 3 bases, and 11 bases lay in between. Germline V CDR1 and CDR2: SGHRS, YFSETQ. The CDR3 protein is CASSLAGHGTDTQYF. DNA for the CDR3: TGCGCCAGCAGCTTGGCGGGACACGGAACAGATACGCAGTATTTT.

The chain couples TRBV2 to TRBJ2-1; maybe TRBD2 (5 bases). Germline assignment: CDR1 SNHLY and CDR2 FYNNEI. The CDR3 is 13 amino acids. Trimming shortened V by 10 bases and J by 6 bases, and 16 bases separated the two germline ends. CDR3 in amino acids: CATSLGLSNEQFF. The CDR3 DNA reads as TGTGCCACCTCACTAGGTTTAAGCAATGAGCAGTTCTTC.

This clone was seen a single time. The gene calls are TRBV15 and TRBJ1-5; 7 bases are shared with TRBD1. Germline V gene sequence: CDR1 LNHNV, CDR2 YYDKDF (reference sequence). This CDR3 has 14 amino acids. V shed 5 bases and J 3 bases; nucleotides not matched to a gene: 4. The CDR3 reads CATSETGDNQPQHF. For the CDR3, the DNA is TGTGCCACCAGCGAAACAGGGGACAATCAGCCCCAGCATTTT.

This clone was observed once. This CDR3 is CASSPISGYSYEQYF. For the CDR3, the DNA is TGTGCCAGCTCACCAATTAGCGGGTACAGCTACGAGCAGTACTTC. The rearrangement uses TRBV18 and TRBJ2-7; 7 bases line up with TRBD2. The CDR3 runs to 15 residues. Germline loops: CDR1 KGHSH, CDR2 LQKENI. With V trimmed by 2 bases and J by 3 bases, 7 bases remained unmatched. Drawing the rest from reference TRBV18 and TRBJ2-7, the complete variable domain is NAGVMQNPRHLVRRRGQEARLRCSPMKGHSHVYWYRQLPEEGLKFMVYLQKENIIDESGMPKERFSAEFPKEGPSILRIQQVVRGDSAAYFCASSPISGYSYEQYFGPGTRLTVT.

This chain joins TRBV28 and TRBJ2-6; a possible D gene is TRBD1 (6 bases). Germline V gene lookup returns CDR1 MDHEN and CDR2 SYDVKM. This CDR3 contains 17 residues. Trimming pared 1 base from V and 0 bases from J, leaving 10 bases between. The CDR3 region has the DNA TGTGCCAGCAGTTTATCGCAGGGGATCTCTGGGGCCAACGTCCTGACTTTC. Translation: CASSLSQGISGANVLTF.

The rearrangement uses TRBV15 and TRBJ2-3; 9 nucleotides line up with TRBD2. CDR1 LNHNV and CDR2 YYDKDF come from the germline V gene (reference sequence). The CDR3 is 14 amino acids. J lost 5 bases, V lost 2 bases, and 2 bases had no gene match. DNA of the CDR3: TGTGCCACCAGCAGAATAGCGGGAGTAGATACGCAGTATTTT. Translation gives CATSRIAGVDTQYF. The variable domain in full, completed from reference TRBV15 and TRBJ2-3, reads DAMVIQNPRYQVTQFGKPVTLSCSQTLNHNVMYWYQQKSSQAPKLLFHYYDKDFNNEADTPDNFQSRRPNTSFCFLDIRSPGLGDTAMYLCATSRIAGVDTQYFGPGTRLTVL.

The chain is built from TRBV7-6 and TRBJ1-1, with D unresolved. This CDR3 is 15 amino acids long. Germline CDR1 reads SGHVS; CDR2 reads FNYEAQ. Trimming removed 0 bases from V and 3 bases from J, with 11 bases in between. The CDR3 sequence is CASSLAGKADTEAFF. CDR3 in DNA: TGTGCCAGCAGCTTAGCCGGGAAGGCGGACACTGAAGCTTTCTTT.

The V gene is TRBV5-1, the J gene TRBJ2-7; 12 bases agree with TRBD1. With 3 bases clipped from V and 5 bases from J, the junction kept 9 bases outside the gene matches. The CDR3 extends over 16 amino acids. In germline, CDR1 is SGHRS, CDR2 YFSETQ. CDR3 residues: CASSWRGQGAFNEQYF. The CDR3, as DNA: TGCGCCAGCAGCTGGCGGGGACAGGGGGCGTTCAACGAGCAGTACTTC.

The gene calls are TRBV5-1 and TRBJ2-3; tentative D call: TRBD2 (5 bases). CDR3 length equals 15 residues. Per the germline V gene, CDR1 is SGHRS and CDR2 is YFSETQ. V was clipped by 3 bases and J by 2 bases, with 13 bases between them. CDR3 in amino acids: CASSYPLDFTDTQYF. Here the CDR3 DNA reads TGCGCCAGCAGCTACCCCCTGGACTTCACAGATACGCAGTATTTT.

The chain combines TRBV7-2 with TRBJ1-1, with D maybe TRBD1 (5 bases). The CDR3 has 15 amino acids. Germline CDR1 SGHTA, CDR2 FQGNSA. Trimming left V 1 base short and J 5 bases short, with 14 bases between. Here the CDR3 reads CASSLVFGGGTEAFF. The DNA for the CDR3 is TGTGCCAGCAGCTTAGTTTTCGGGGGTGGTACTGAAGCTTTCTTT.

The genes are TRBV13 and TRBJ1-5; 7 bases match TRBD1. V lost 2 bases to trimming and J lost 2 bases; unmatched junction nucleotides: 9. CDR3 length: 17 residues. The germline V gene encodes CDR1 PRHDT and CDR2 FYEKMQ (reference sequence). CDR3 nucleotides: TGTGCCAGCAGCTTACGTCAGGGGGTTAAGGGCAATCAGCCCCAGCATTTT. Translation gives CASSLRQGVKGNQPQHF.

The V call is TRBV7-2, the J call TRBJ2-3; 9 nucleotides match TRBD2. Germline-derived CDR1 and CDR2 are SGHTA and FQGNSA. This CDR3 has 16 residues. Unmatched junction bases numbered 10, after V lost 5 bases and J lost 4 bases. CDR3 residues: CASSPFAAGGPDTQYF. The CDR3, as DNA: TGTGCCAGCAGCCCATTCGCGGCGGGGGGGCCAGATACGCAGTATTTT.

In nucleotides, the CDR3 is TGTGCCAGCACAACAGGGGGAGGCAATCAGCCCCAGCATTTT. This translates into CASTTGGGNQPQHF. The chain joins TRBV18 to TRBJ1-5; 8 positions match TRBD1. Germline CDR1 reads KGHSH; CDR2 reads LQKENI. The CDR3 loop spans 14 amino acids. V lost 8 bases to trimming and J lost 2 bases; unmatched junction nucleotides: 5.

The chain links TRBV18 to TRBJ1-1; D is unresolved. The CDR3 loop spans 13 amino acids. Per the germline V gene, CDR1 is KGHSH and CDR2 is LQKENI. The V end was cut by 1 base, the J end by 4 bases, with 7 bases between. CDR3 nucleotides: TGTGCCAGCTCACCACAGTCGGGCACTGAAGCTTTCTTT. It is translated as CASSPQSGTEAFF.

This chain uses TRBV28 with TRBJ2-7; D is unclear. V lost 4 bases and J lost 3, with 4 bases in between. The CDR3 is 11 amino acids. CDR1 is MDHEN and CDR2 is SYDVKM in the germline V gene. The CDR3 loop is CASSSYYEQYF. The CDR3 nucleotides are TGTGCCAGCAGTTCCTACTACGAGCAGTACTTC.

This clone occurred once. The J gene is TRBJ2-1, the V gene TRBV28; TRBD2 agrees at 8 bases. The CDR3 sequence is 15 residues long. Unmatched junction bases numbered 12, after V lost 4 bases and J lost 10 bases. The germline V gene encodes CDR1 MDHEN and CDR2 SYDVKM. CDR3 sequence reads: CASSSQAGEWFEQFF. DNA of the CDR3: TGTGCCAGCAGTTCCCAAGCGGGAGAGTGGTTCGAGCAGTTCTTC.

This clone has a handful of counts. In the same sample, other DNA sequences code for this CDR3. The rearrangement uses TRBV29-1 and TRBJ2-7; weak D call: TRBD2 (5 bases). The CDR3 runs 11 residues. Deletions cut 3 bases from V and 4 bases from J, with 7 bases between. Germline lookup yields CDR1 SQVTM and CDR2 ANQGSEA. The chain's CDR3 is CSVDVAYEQYF. Written as DNA, the CDR3 is TGCAGCGTTGATGTAGCGTACGAGCAGTACTTC.

This clone was counted once. This chain connects TRBV29-1 to TRBJ1-2, with 8 bases aligning to TRBD1. The CDR3 covers 13 residues. Germline values: CDR1 SQVTM, CDR2 ANQGSEA. The trim removed 7 bases at V and 4 bases at J, leaving 8 bases unmatched. CDR3 bases: TGCAGCGATCGGGGACAGGTCACCTATGGCTACACCTTC. Translation gives CSDRGQVTYGYTF.

The genes are TRBV7-2 and TRBJ2-7, with 9 positions matching TRBD2. Germline V lookup: CDR1 SGHTA, CDR2 FQGNSA. V was clipped by 5 bases and J by 7 bases; unmatched bases: 6. The CDR3 contains 13 residues. CDR3 DNA: TGTGCCAGCAGCCGGGAGCGGGGGGTAGAGCAGTACTTC. Its translation: CASSRERGVEQYF.

This sequence joins TRBV29-1 and TRBJ1-5; 8 bases align to TRBD1. The CDR3 spans 15 residues. Germline-derived CDR1 and CDR2 are SQVTM and ANQGSEA. V lost 8 bases and J lost 1; bases outside the gene matches: 10. CDR3: CSFSQGAGSNQPQHF. CDR3 nucleotide sequence: TGCAGCTTCTCCCAGGGGGCTGGAAGCAATCAGCCCCAGCATTTT. The full variable domain, rest sourced from reference TRBV29-1 and TRBJ1-5, is SAVISQKPSRDICQRGTSLTIQCQVDSQVTMMFWYRQQPGQSLTLIATANQGSEATYESGFVIDKFPISRPNLTFSTLTVSNMSPEDSSIYLCSFSQGAGSNQPQHFGDGTRLSIL.

The gene calls are TRBV18 and TRBJ1-6; the match to TRBD1 covers 7 bases. The V gene end was trimmed by 1 base and the J gene end by 8 bases; junction bases not matched to a gene: 2. The germline V gene has CDR1 KGHSH and CDR2 LQKENI. The CDR3 length is 14 residues. In DNA form, the CDR3 reads TGTGCCAGCTCACCACTTCAGGGGGATTCACCCCTCCACTTT. It translates to CASSPLQGDSPLHF.

The rearrangement links TRBV3-1 (or the pseudogene TRBV3-2) to TRBJ2-1; D is ambiguous. V lost 5 bases, J lost 8 bases, and 19 bases lay in between. Germline CDR1 reads LGHDT; CDR2 reads YNNKEL (reference sequence). The CDR3 is 15 amino acids. In DNA, the CDR3 is TGTGCCAGCAGCACACTACTACCAATTAAACATGAGCAGTTCTTC. Translated, it gives CASSTLLPIKHEQFF.

This chain links TRBV11-1 with TRBJ2-3; 7 nucleotides align to TRBD1. This CDR3 region has 15 residues. The V and J ends lost 4 bases and 0 bases, in that order; junction bases with no gene match: 4. Germline CDR1 and CDR2: SGHAT and FQDESV (reference sequence). DNA for the CDR3: TGTGCCAGCAGCTCGACAGGGACCAGCACAGATACGCAGTATTTT. Translating it yields CASSSTGTSTDTQYF. The complete variable domain, with remaining parts taken from reference TRBV11-1 and TRBJ2-3, reads EAEVAQSPRYKITEKSQAVAFWCDPISGHATLYWYRQILGQGPELLVQFQDESVVDDSQLPKDRFSAERLKGVDSTLKIQPAELGDSAMYLCASSSTGTSTDTQYFGPGTRLTVL.

This clone was recorded only once. Other DNA sequences in the same sample also yield this CDR3. This sequence joins TRBV29-1 and TRBJ2-1; the match to TRBD1 covers 11 bases. CDR1 and CDR2 from the germline V gene are SQVTM and ANQGSEA. The CDR3 is made up of 12 amino acids. With 6 bases clipped from V and 6 bases from J, the junction kept 1 base outside the gene matches. The CDR3 nucleotides read TGCAGCGTGGGACAGGGGGTCAATGAGCAGTTCTTC. This gives the protein CSVGQGVNEQFF.

V gene TRBV7-3 combines with J gene TRBJ2-7; D is uncertain. The length of the CDR3 is 13 residues. V lost 3 bases and J lost 9, with 15 bases in between. Germline V gives CDR1 SGHTA, CDR2 FQGTGA. In nucleotides, the CDR3 is TGTGCCAGCAGCTTGGCTTCCGATCGCCTGCAGTACTTC. The encoded protein is CASSLASDRLQYF. Full variable domain (remainder filled in from reference TRBV7-3 and TRBJ2-7): GAGVSQTPSNKVTEKGKYVELRCDPISGHTALYWYRQSLGQGPEFLIYFQGTGAADDSGLPNDRFFAVRPEGSVSTLKIQRTERGDSAVYLCASSLASDRLQYFGPGTRLTVT.

This chain links TRBV5-1 with TRBJ2-5, with 11 bases identical to TRBD2. CDR1 SGHRS and CDR2 YFSETQ come from the germline V gene. Trimming removed 3 bases from V and 2 bases from J; junction bases left unmatched: 3. The CDR3 extends over 15 amino acids. The DNA of the CDR3 is TGCGCCAGCAGCTGGGGGACTAGCGGTCAAGAGACCCAGTACTTC. Its translation: CASSWGTSGQETQYF.

The V and J genes are TRBV4-2 and TRBJ1-1; D uncertain. Germline V gene data show CDR1 as LGHNA and CDR2 as YNFKEQ. The CDR3 is 15 amino acids. The V end was cut by 1 base, the J end by 3 bases, with 12 bases between. The CDR3 spells CASSQAPASDTEAFF. The CDR3, as DNA: TGTGCCAGCAGCCAAGCTCCAGCGTCGGACACTGAAGCTTTCTTT.